These 21 T cell receptor beta chains originate from one sample sequenced in a study of blood T cells in healthy people across ages. PCR was performed a second time for about 6 to 12 cycles using a sample-barcoded 5' primer and a J-beta primer mix. TCRdb reprocessed the 5' RACE reads via MiXCR and lists one record per CDR3 protein. In the table there are under 1 million distinct CDR3 sequences, approximately 44% of which are singletons. Sequencing was done on a sample of blood. The receptors here all came from a man aged 55 to 70 in good health.

CDR3 DNA sequence: TGCAGCGCCATCGGGTGGAATGAGCAGTTCTTC. Amino acid sequence: CSAIGWNEQFF. The chain combines TRBV20-1 with TRBJ2-1; D unresolved. Looked up from germline, CDR1 is DFQATT and CDR2 is SNEGSKA (reference sequence). The CDR3 is made up of 11 amino acids.

The chain combines TRBV7-8 with TRBJ1-1; 7 nucleotides match TRBD1. The germline CDR1 and CDR2 sequences are SGHVS and FQNEAQ. The CDR3 sequence is 16 residues long. The V segment lost 3 bases and the J segment 3 bases; nucleotides outside the gene matches: 10. CDR3 sequence: CASSFPGTAEYTEAFF. CDR3 bases: TGTGCCAGCAGCTTCCCCGGGACAGCAGAATACACTGAAGCTTTCTTT.

The genes are TRBV5-1 and TRBJ2-1; 8 nucleotides align to TRBD1. Unmatched junction bases numbered 6, after V lost 2 bases and J lost 5 bases. The CDR3 is made up of 15 amino acids. Germline V gene data show CDR1 as SGHRS and CDR2 as YFSETQ. DNA of the CDR3: TGCGCCAGCAGCTTTTCAGGGGGCGCGGACAATGAGCAGTTCTTC. It translates to CASSFSGGADNEQFF.

This chain connects TRBV27 to TRBJ2-3; D not certain. The V gene lost 5 bases and the J gene lost 8 bases, with 8 bases spanning the gap. Germline lookup yields CDR1 MNHEY and CDR2 SMNVEV (reference sequence). The CDR3 extends over 11 amino acids. In DNA form, the CDR3 reads TGTGCCAGCAGTGGCAAAGGTACGCAGTATTTT. It translates to CASSGKGTQYF.

V and J are TRBV7-2 and TRBJ2-4; D is perhaps TRBD2 (6 bases). Trimming took 1 base from V and 15 from J, leaving 19 bases between them. The germline CDR1 and CDR2 sequences are SGHTA and FQGNSA. This CDR3 has 14 amino acids. The CDR3 loop reads CASSLELADYERYF. The CDR3 nucleotides read TGTGCCAGCAGCTTAGAACTAGCAGACTACGAGCGGTACTTC.

The chain employs TRBV12-3 or TRBV12-4 and TRBJ1-1; the match to TRBD1 covers 7 bases. The CDR3 runs to 16 residues. With 1 base clipped from V and 1 base from J, the junction kept 6 bases outside the gene matches. The DNA for the CDR3 is TGTGCCAGCAGTTTAGATCCCTGGACAGGGAACACTGAAGCTTTCTTT. Its translation: CASSLDPWTGNTEAFF.

The chain recombines TRBV4-3 with TRBJ2-6; D may correspond to TRBD1 or TRBD2 (5 bases each). Trimming pared 0 bases from V and 0 bases from J, leaving 12 bases between. CDR1 and CDR2 (germline): LGHNA, YSLEER. This CDR3 spans 18 amino acids. Here the CDR3 DNA reads TGCGCCAGCAGCCAAGAGGGGGTCGTGCTCTCTGGGGCCAACGTCCTGACTTTC. It specifies CASSQEGVVLSGANVLTF.

This clonotype was counted only a few times. The V call is TRBV7-2, the J call TRBJ2-5, with a tentative D call TRBD1 (6 bases). V was cut by 4 bases and J by 9 bases, with 21 bases left in between. The germline gives CDR1 SGHTA, CDR2 FQGNSA. The CDR3 sequence is 15 residues long. In DNA form, the CDR3 reads TGTGCCAGCAGCTCTCTTCTTGAGAGGGGGTGGGCCCAGTACTTC. Translating gives CASSSLLERGWAQYF.

V and J are TRBV6-2 or TRBV6-3 and TRBJ2-7, with D maybe TRBD1 (6 bases). V was shortened by 5 bases and J by 2 bases, with 19 bases between the two germline ends. Germline loops: CDR1 MNHEY, CDR2 SVGEGT. This CDR3 spans 16 amino acids. The CDR3 protein is CASSQITGKGAYEQYF. The CDR3 coding sequence is TGTGCCAGCAGTCAAATAACAGGGAAGGGCGCCTACGAGCAGTACTTC.

This clonotype was seen a few times. The genes are TRBV12-3 or TRBV12-4 and TRBJ2-3; D is uncertain. The V gene lost 6 bases and the J gene lost 4 bases, with 20 bases spanning the gap. The CDR3 covers 16 residues. The CDR3 DNA reads as TGTGCCAGCAGAAACTCCTTCTCTATGAAACCAGATACGCAGTATTTT. As protein: CASRNSFSMKPDTQYF.

This clonotype was detected only a few times. The chain joins TRBV4-3 to TRBJ1-6; tentative D call: TRBD1 (5 bases). CDR1 and CDR2 from the germline V gene are LGHNA and YSLEER. The V end lost 0 bases, the J end lost 8 bases, and 8 bases lay between the germline ends. This CDR3 has 14 amino acids. CDR3 sequence reads: CASSQDRVDSPLHF. Here the CDR3 DNA reads TGCGCCAGCAGCCAAGACAGGGTAGATTCACCCCTCCACTTT.

The rearrangement joins TRBV29-1 to TRBJ1-1, with D possibly matching TRBD1 (5 bases). CDR1 is SQVTM and CDR2 is ANQGSEA in the germline V gene. There are 14 residues in the CDR3. V lost 7 bases to trimming and J lost 0 bases, with 15 bases between them. CDR3 loop: CSGGSRAMNTEAFF. The CDR3, as DNA: TGCAGCGGCGGTAGCAGGGCCATGAACACTGAAGCTTTCTTT.

The V call is TRBV6-1, the J call TRBJ2-3; 13 bases match TRBD2. The V segment lost 8 bases and the J segment 4 bases; nucleotides outside the gene matches: 9. The CDR3 contains 16 residues. The germline V gene encodes CDR1 MNHNS and CDR2 SASEGT. The CDR3 bases are TGTGCCAGCGATACGGGACTAGCGGGGTTCGCAGATACGCAGTATTTT. It encodes CASDTGLAGFADTQYF.

This chain uses TRBV11-3 with TRBJ2-5; 7 bases match TRBD2. The V and J ends lost 8 bases and 5 bases, in that order; junction bases with no gene match: 8. The CDR3 has 13 residues. Germline CDR1 reads SGHNT; CDR2 reads YENEEA. The CDR3 protein is CASDRGGGETQYF. CDR3 in DNA: TGTGCCAGCGATCGTGGGGGAGGGGAGACCCAGTACTTC.

The rearrangement links TRBV30 to TRBJ2-1; 9 positions match TRBD1. Per germline, CDR1 GTSNPN and CDR2 SVGIG (reference sequence). Trimming took 5 bases from V and 6 from J; bases not matched to a gene: 5. CDR3 length: 13 residues. The CDR3 nucleotides read TGTGCCTGGGATCAGGGACAGGGCAATGAGCAGTTCTTC. This gives the protein CAWDQGQGNEQFF.

This clonotype was counted a few times. The chain carries TRBV10-3 and TRBJ2-1, with 8 bases fitting TRBD1. Trimming at V came to 8 bases and at J to 6 bases, leaving 9 bases not matched to a gene. Germline CDR1 reads ENHRY; CDR2 reads SYGVKD. The CDR3 is 14 residues long. The CDR3 DNA follows: TGTGCCATCTCCCCGCGGACAGGGAGCAATGAGCAGTTCTTC. This translates into CAISPRTGSNEQFF.

This chain uses TRBV10-3 with TRBJ1-1; D ambiguous. Trimming cost V 4 bases and J 4 bases, with 16 bases left between them. The CDR3 consists of 15 residues. Germline assignment: CDR1 ENHRY and CDR2 SYGVKD. In DNA, the CDR3 is TGTGCCATCAGTGGGAGGGATCGCGATGTCACTGAAGCTTTCTTT. As protein: CAISGRDRDVTEAFF.

The chain carries TRBV5-1 and TRBJ2-5, with 9 nucleotides matching TRBD1. Losses at the gene ends were 2 bases for V and 6 bases for J; bases not matched to a gene: 8. The CDR3 is made up of 15 amino acids. The germline CDR1 and CDR2 sequences are SGHRS and YFSETQ. The chain's CDR3 is CASSFDRGNPQTQYF. The CDR3 bases are TGCGCCAGCAGCTTCGACAGGGGGAATCCGCAGACCCAGTACTTC.

V and J are TRBV6-5 and TRBJ2-1; TRBD2 matches at 13 bases. The junction had 7 bases not matched to a gene; V was cut back by 0 bases and J by 5 bases. The CDR3 is 18 residues long. In germline, CDR1 is MNHEY, CDR2 SVGAGI. The CDR3 DNA is TGTGCCAGCAGTTACTCGATCGGACTAGCGGGGGAAGACAATGAGCAGTTCTTC. Its protein product is CASSYSIGLAGEDNEQFF.

The rearrangement links TRBV11-2 to TRBJ2-5; 11 bases are shared with TRBD2. Trimming at V came to 8 bases and at J to 11 bases, leaving 19 bases not matched to a gene. Germline V CDR1 and CDR2: SGHAT, FQNNGV. CDR3 length: 16 residues. The CDR3 nucleotides are TGTGCCAGCGGACCTATAGCGGGGGGGCCGAACAATGGGCAGTACTTC. Its translation: CASGPIAGGPNNGQYF.

DNA for the CDR3: TGTGCCACCAGCTTGGGACAGAACAATGAGCAGTTCTTC. This sequence encodes CATSLGQNNEQFF. This chain joins TRBV15 and TRBJ2-1, with 7 nucleotides matching TRBD1. V lost 5 bases and J lost 5; bases outside the gene matches: 3. Germline-derived CDR1 and CDR2 are LNHNV and YYDKDF (reference sequence). The CDR3 is made up of 13 amino acids.